This TCR beta chain was sequenced during a study of beta chain features in type 1 diabetes. Notes on the study in general: All four CD4+ subsets from Type 1 diabetes patients carried moderately but significantly shorter TCRB CDR3s.

As to this clone: Its antigen remains unknown.

V was cut by 6 bases and J by 6 bases, with 9 bases left in between. The germline V gene encodes CDR1 MNHNS and CDR2 SASEGT. The CDR3 totals 12 residues. Isolated RNA was reverse transcribed in full, so expressed TCRB transcripts were sequenced. Assay used: immunoSEQ multiplex PCR; TCRdb lists only in-frame clones, some missing. The sample lists about 390,000 clones, around a tenth occurring once. This sequence originates from a man younger than 45 with type 1 diabetes. The V and J genes are TRBV6-1 and TRBJ2-1; D gene ambiguous. The material sequenced was central memory CD4+ T cells from blood. CDR3 sequence (DNA): TGTGCCAGCAGCCCTCGCTCCAATGAGCAGTTCTTC. This translates into CASSPRSNEQFF.